This T cell receptor beta chain originates from a study of T cell responses to AZD1222 COVID-19 vaccine. Study-wide findings and caveats: Nearly half of spike-specific TCRs reportedly go after variant regions that carry no mutations.

This clone was recorded a few times. Its target is not known. This CDR3 contains 16 residues. V was pared by 5 bases and J by 0 bases, with 7 bases of the junction left unmatched. The germline V gene has CDR1 PRHDT and CDR2 FYEKMQ (reference sequence). TCRdb keeps only in-frame clones here, not all; method: immunoSEQ multiplex PCR. Found here are more than 95,000 clones, roughly 88% of them singletons; the top ten hold about 4.4%. Specimen: peripheral blood, collected on day 0 of MenACWY control vaccination. The TCR comes from an adult in good health. This rearrangement joins TRBV13 to TRBJ2-5; 9 nucleotides line up with TRBD2. The CDR3 nucleotides are TGTGCCAGCAGCGCGACTAGCGGAGTGAACCAAGAGACCCAGTACTTC. Protein: CASSATSGVNQETQYF.